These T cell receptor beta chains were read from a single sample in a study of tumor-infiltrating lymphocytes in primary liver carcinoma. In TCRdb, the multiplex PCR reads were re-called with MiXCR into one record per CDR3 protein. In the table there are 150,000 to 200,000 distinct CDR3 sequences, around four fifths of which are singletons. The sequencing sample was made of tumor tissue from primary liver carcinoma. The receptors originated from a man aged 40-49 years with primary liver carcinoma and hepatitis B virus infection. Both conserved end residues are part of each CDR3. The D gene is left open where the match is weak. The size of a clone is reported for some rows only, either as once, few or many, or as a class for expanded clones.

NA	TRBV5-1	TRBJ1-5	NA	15	CASNPGGGAAQPQHF	TGCGCCAGCAACCCCGGGGGGGGCGCCGCTCAGCCCCAGCATTTT
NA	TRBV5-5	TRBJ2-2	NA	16	CATSWRGGGRSGELFF	TGTGCCACCAGCTGGCGTGGGGGCGGACGGTCCGGGGAACTGTTTTTT
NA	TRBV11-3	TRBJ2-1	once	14	CASSSGISNNGQFF	TGTGCCAGCAGCTCAGGCATCTCGAACAATGGGCAGTTCTTC
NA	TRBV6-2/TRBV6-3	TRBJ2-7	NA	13	CASSYEVLNEQYF	TGTGCTAGCAGTTACGAGGTACTCAACGAGCAGTACTTC
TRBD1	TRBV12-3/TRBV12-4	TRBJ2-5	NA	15	CASTSGTGDQESQYF	TGTGCCAGCACTTCCGGGACAGGGGACCAAGAGAGCCAGTACTTC
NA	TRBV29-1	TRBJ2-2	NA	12	CRGTRGSGELFF	TGCAGAGGTACCCGTGGGTCCGGGGAGCTGTTTTTT
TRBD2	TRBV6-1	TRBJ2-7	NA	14	CASSKRLAGVGQYF	TGTGCTAGCAGCAAAAGACTAGCGGGAGTGGGGCAGTACTTC
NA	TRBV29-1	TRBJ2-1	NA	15	CSVDGISRREWEQFF	TGCAGTGTTGACGGGATTAGCAGGAGGGAATGGGAGCAGTTCTTC
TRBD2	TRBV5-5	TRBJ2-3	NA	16	CAGSLLAAGGGGTQYF	TGTGCCGGCAGCCTCTTAGCAGCGGGAGGGGGGGGTACGCAGTATTTT
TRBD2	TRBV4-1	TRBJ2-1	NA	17	CASSPREVAGGRRGQFF	TGCGCCAGCAGCCCCAGAGAGGTAGCGGGAGGGCGTAGAGGGCAGTTCTTC
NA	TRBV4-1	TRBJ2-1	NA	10	CVSSAGQQFF	TGCGTCAGCAGTGCTGGACAGCAGTTCTTC
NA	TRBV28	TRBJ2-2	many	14	CASTVGGGTGELFF	TGTGCCTCAACCGTGGGGGGCGGCACCGGGGAGCTGTTTTTT
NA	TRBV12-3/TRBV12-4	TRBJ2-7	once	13	CASAPRGNYEQYF	TGTGCCAGCGCTCCTAGAGGGAACTACGAGCAGTACTTC
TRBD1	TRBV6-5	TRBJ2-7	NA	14	CASNPGTGRYEQYF	TGTGCCAGCAATCCTGGGACAGGACGTTACGAGCAGTACTTC
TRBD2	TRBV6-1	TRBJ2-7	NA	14	CLSTSGSLSYEQYF	TGTCTCAGTACAAGCGGGAGCTTGTCCTACGAGCAGTACTTC
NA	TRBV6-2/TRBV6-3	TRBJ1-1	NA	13	CARSYSGNTKAFF	TGTGCCAGGAGTTACTCCGGGAACACTAAAGCTTTCTTT
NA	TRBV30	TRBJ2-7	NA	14	CAWGGGFSANEQYF	TGTGCCTGGGGAGGAGGGTTCAGCGCCAACGAGCAGTACTTC
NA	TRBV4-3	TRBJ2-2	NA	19	CASSPRSPTMGGSTGELFF	TGCGCTAGCAGCCCCCGAAGCCCGACAATGGGCGGCTCCACCGGGGAGCTGTTTTTT
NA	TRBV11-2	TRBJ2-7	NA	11	CASTKGVELYF	TGTGCCAGTACAAAAGGCGTTGAGCTGTACTTC
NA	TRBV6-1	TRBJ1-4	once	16	CVSSETGIATNEKLFF	TGTGTCAGCAGTGAAACGGGTATTGCAACTAATGAAAAACTGTTTTTT
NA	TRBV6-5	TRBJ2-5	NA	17	CASGYSGSGVSQETQYF	TGTGCCAGCGGTTACTCGGGTAGTGGCGTGTCCCAAGAGACCCAGTACTTC
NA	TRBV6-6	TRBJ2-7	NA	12	CASSFGPIEQYF	TGTGCCAGCAGTTTTGGGCCCATCGAGCAGTACTTC
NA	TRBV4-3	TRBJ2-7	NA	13	CANSQAVSYERYF	TGTGCCAACAGCCAAGCAGTTTCCTACGAGCGGTACTTC
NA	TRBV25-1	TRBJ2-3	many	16	CASSEYIGASADTQYF	TGTGCCAGCAGTGAATATATCGGAGCCAGCGCAGATACGCAGTATTTT
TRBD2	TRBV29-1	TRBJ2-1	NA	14	CSIVLTSAINEQFF	TGCAGCATTGTATTGACTAGCGCGATAAATGAGCAGTTTTTC
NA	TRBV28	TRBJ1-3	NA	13	CTSRFPGGNTIYF	TGTACCAGCAGGTTTCCCGGTGGAAACACCATATATTTT
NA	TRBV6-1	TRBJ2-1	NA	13	CASSEERCIEQLF	TGTGCCAGCAGTGAAGAGAGGTGCATTGAGCAGTTGTTC
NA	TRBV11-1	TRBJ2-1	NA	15	CASSFQGPLDYEQFF	TGTGCTAGCAGCTTCCAGGGACCTCTGGACTATGAGCAGTTCTTC
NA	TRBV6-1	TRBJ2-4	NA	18	CASSGKTGSQRAKNIQYF	TGTGCCAGCAGTGGGAAGACAGGCTCTCAGAGGGCCAAAAACATTCAGTACTTC
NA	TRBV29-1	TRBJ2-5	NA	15	CRVRVPGQEIEIQYF	TGCAGGGTCCGAGTCCCTGGACAAGAGATTGAGATCCAGTACTTC
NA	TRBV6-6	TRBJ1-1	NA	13	CTSSIGGTTESFF	TGTACCAGCAGCATAGGGGGGACTACTGAATCTTTCTTT
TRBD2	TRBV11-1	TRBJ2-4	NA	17	CASSFPGTSGTQSIQLF	TGTGCCAGCAGCTTTCCCGGGACTAGCGGGACCCAAAGCATTCAGTTGTTC
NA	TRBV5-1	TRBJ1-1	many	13	CASSIAGRTEAFF	TGCGCCAGCAGCATAGCAGGGAGAACTGAAGCTTTCTTT
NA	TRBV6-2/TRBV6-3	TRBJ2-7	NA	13	CTSSYEVHYEQYF	TGTACCAGCAGTTACGAGGTACATTACGAGCAATACTTC
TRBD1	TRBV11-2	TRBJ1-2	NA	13	CACSLFETGFITF	TGTGCCTGCAGCTTATTTGAGACAGGGTTTATCACCTTC
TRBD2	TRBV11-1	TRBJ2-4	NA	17	CVSRFPGTSGTKNIQNF	TGTGTCAGCAGATTTCCCGGGACTAGCGGCACCAAAAACATTCAGAACTTC
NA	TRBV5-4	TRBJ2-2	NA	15	CASSPGQANTAKLFF	TGTGCCAGCAGCCCGGGACAAGCGAACACCGCGAAGCTGTTTTTT
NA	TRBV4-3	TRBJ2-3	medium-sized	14	CASSQGGASDTQYF	TGCGCCAGCAGCCAGGGGGGTGCATCAGACACGCAGTATTTT
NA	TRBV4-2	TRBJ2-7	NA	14	CTNSQDRAGNEQYF	TGTACCAACAGCCAAGACCGGGCAGGGAACGAGCAGTACTTC
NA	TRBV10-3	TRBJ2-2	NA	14	CASLAVGNTGELFF	TGTGCCAGTTTAGCAGTAGGGAACACTGGGGAGCTGTTTTTT
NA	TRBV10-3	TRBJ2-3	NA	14	CAVSGIGRTDMQYF	TGTGCCGTATCCGGGATAGGGCGCACAGATATGCAGTATTTT
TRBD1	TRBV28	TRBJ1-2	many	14	CASRLSDRAYGYTF	TGTGCCAGCAGGCTGTCGGACAGGGCCTATGGCTACACCTTC
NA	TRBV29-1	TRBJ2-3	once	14	CSVEELAGTDTQYF	TGCAGCGTTGAAGAACTAGCAGGCACAGATACGCAGTATTTT
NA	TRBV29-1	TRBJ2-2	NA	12	CSVAPTTGELLF	TGCAGCGTTGCGCCGACCACCGGGGAGCTGCTTTTT
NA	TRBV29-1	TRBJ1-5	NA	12	CSVGGAGQPHHF	TGTAGTGTTGGCGGGGCGGGCCAGCCCCATCATTTT
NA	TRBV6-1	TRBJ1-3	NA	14	CASSMDYPGNTIYF	TGTGCCAGCAGTATGGATTACCCTGGAAACACCATATATTTT
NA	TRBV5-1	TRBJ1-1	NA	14	CASSLDAMNTEAFF	TGCGCCAGCAGCTTGGATGCCATGAACACTGAAGCTTTCTTT
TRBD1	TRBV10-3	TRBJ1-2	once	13	CAISDRQGRGYTF	TGTGCCATCAGCGATAGACAGGGTAGGGGCTACACTTTC
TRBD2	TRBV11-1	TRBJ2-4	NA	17	CASSFPGSSGTKNIKYF	TGTGCAAGCAGTTTTCCCGGGTCTAGCGGGACCAAAAACATTAAGTACTTC
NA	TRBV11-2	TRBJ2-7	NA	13	CVSGSRSAYKQYF	TGTGTCAGCGGCTCACGGAGTGCCTACAAGCAGTACTTC
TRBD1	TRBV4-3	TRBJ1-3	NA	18	CTNSQPGQGSGTGNTIYF	TGCACCAACAGCCAACCGGGACAGGGGTCGGGCACTGGAAACACCATATATTTT
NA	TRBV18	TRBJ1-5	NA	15	CVSSPRSGTHQPQHF	TGTGTCAGCTCACCGAGATCGGGCACACATCAGCCCCAGCATTTT
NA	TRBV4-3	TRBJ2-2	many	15	CASSQGQVETGELFF	TGCGCCAGCAGCCAAGGACAGGTGGAAACCGGGGAGCTGTTTTTT